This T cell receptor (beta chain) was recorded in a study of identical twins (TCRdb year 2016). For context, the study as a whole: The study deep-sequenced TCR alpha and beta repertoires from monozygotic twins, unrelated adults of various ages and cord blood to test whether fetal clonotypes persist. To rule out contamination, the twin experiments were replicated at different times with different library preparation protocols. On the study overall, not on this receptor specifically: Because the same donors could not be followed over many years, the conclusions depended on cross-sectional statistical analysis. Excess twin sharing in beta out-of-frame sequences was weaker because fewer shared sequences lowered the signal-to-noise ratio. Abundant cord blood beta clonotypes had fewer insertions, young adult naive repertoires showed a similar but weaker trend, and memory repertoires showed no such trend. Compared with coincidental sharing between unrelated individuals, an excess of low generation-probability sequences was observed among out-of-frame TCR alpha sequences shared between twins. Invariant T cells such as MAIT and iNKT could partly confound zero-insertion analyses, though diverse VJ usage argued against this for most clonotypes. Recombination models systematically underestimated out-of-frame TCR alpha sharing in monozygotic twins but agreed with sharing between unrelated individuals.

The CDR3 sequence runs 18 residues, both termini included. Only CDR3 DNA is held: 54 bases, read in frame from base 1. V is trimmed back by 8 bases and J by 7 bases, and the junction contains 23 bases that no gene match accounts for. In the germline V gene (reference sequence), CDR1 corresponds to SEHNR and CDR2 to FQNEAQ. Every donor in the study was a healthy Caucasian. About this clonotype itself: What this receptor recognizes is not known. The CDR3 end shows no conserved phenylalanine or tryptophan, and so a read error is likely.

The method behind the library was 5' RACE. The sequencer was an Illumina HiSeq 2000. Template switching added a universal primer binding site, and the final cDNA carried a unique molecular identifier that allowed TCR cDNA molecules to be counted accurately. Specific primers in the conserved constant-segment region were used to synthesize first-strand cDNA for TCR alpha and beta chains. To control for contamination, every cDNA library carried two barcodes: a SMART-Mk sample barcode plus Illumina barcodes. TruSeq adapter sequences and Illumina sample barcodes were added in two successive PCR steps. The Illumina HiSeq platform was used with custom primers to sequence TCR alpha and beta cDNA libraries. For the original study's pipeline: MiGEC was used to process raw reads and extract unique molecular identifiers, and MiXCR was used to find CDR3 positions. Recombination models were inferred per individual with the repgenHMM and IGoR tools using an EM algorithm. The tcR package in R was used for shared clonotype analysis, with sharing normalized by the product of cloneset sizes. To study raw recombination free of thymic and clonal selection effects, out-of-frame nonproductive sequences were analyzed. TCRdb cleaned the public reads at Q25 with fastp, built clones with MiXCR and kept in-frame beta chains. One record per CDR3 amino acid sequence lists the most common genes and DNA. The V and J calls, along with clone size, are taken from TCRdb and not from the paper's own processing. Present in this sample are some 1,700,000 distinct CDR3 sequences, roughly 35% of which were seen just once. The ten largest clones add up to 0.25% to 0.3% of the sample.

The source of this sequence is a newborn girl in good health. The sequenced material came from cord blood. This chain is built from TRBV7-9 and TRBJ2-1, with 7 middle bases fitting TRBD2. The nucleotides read TGTGCCAGCCTTACCTCGCAACTAGCGCCTTGGGGTAAAAATGAGCAGTTCTAC. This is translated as CASLTSQLAPWGKNEQFY.